The present T cell receptor (beta chain) was sequenced within a study of blood T cell repertoires in COVID-19. TCRdb's table, derived via immunoSEQ multiplex PCR, lists solely in-frame clones and lacks some. The sample consists of 310,000 or so clones, around 90% of them appearing once. The trim removed 4 bases at V and 1 base at J, leaving 4 bases unmatched. The CDR3 consists of 15 residues. Germline assignment: CDR1 SGHTA and CDR2 FQGTGA. The genes are TRBV7-3 and TRBJ2-1; TRBD2 matches at 7 bases. The clonotype was recovered from a woman younger than 30 who had recovered from COVID-19. Specimen: PBMCs or T cells enriched from blood (not recorded which). The CDR3 DNA reads TGTGCCAGCAGCTCCAAACTAGCGTCCTACAATGAGCAGTTCTTC. Its protein product is CASSSKLASYNEQFF.